This T cell receptor beta chain was captured by sequencing in a study of blood T cell repertoires in COVID-19. Germline V lookup: CDR1 SQVTM, CDR2 ANQGSEA. V lost 4 bases and J lost 5; bases outside the gene matches: 1. The CDR3 sequence is 14 residues long. Libraries were prepared by immunoSEQ multiplex PCR; TCRdb keeps only in-frame clonotypes and omits some of them. Of 150,000 or so clones listed, about 80% are singletons. The sequence was collected from a woman aged 60-75 years with COVID-19, enrolled during active disease. The sample taken for sequencing was peripheral blood. The chain links TRBV29-1 to TRBJ1-6, with TRBD1 identical over 11 bases. CDR3 loop: CSVGTGGNNSPLHF. CDR3 nucleotides: TGCAGCGTTGGGACAGGGGGCAATAATTCACCCCTCCACTTT.